One and the same sample provided the 7 T cell receptor beta chains below, sequenced in a study of T cell clusters in autoimmune cytopenias. About 39,000 genome equivalents of blood DNA were amplified for TRB. TRB was amplified by touch-down multiplex PCR, primer pools A and B combined. TCRdb reprocessed the multiplex PCR reads, with one entry per CDR3 protein and no DNA. Here the sample table reports around 11,000 distinct CDR3 sequences. The same data also went into a second study, on T cell repertoires in aging, cancer and after chemotherapy.

Sequencing was done on a sample of peripheral blood. These receptors all come from a human donor in good health.

This chain joins TRBV10-3 and TRBJ1-2. Looked up from germline, CDR1 is ENHRY and CDR2 is SYGVKD. The CDR3 loop spans 12 amino acids. Here the CDR3 reads CAINALIYGYTF.

The chain employs TRBV6-5 and TRBJ1-3; TCRdb picks TRBD1, but there is no DNA to check that call. The CDR3 is 14 amino acids. Germline CDR1 MNHEY, CDR2 SVGAGI. This chain's CDR3 is CASWRQGVGNTIYF.

Considering frequency, this clonotype is medium-sized. The rearrangement uses TRBV30 and TRBJ2-1; TCRdb names TRBD1, which stays unverified in the absence of DNA. CDR3 length equals 13 residues. Germline CDR1 reads GTSNPN; CDR2 reads SVGIG (reference sequence). CDR3 residues: CAWSVAGVLEQFF.

The chain is built from TRBV27 and TRBJ2-7; the TCRdb D gene call, TRBD2, has no DNA to confirm it. The germline V gene encodes CDR1 MNHEY and CDR2 SMNVEV (reference sequence). The CDR3 covers 16 residues. CDR3 amino acids: CASSSLTSGRVYEQYF.

The chain is built from TRBV7-9 and TRBJ2-5; TCRdb proposes TRBD2, but this gene call is untestable without DNA. The CDR3 runs 17 residues. Germline-derived CDR1 and CDR2 are SEHNR and FQNEAQ (reference sequence). CDR3 region: CASSPRGRLAEGETQYF.

This chain connects TRBV19 to TRBJ1-1. Germline values: CDR1 LNHDA, CDR2 SQIVND (reference sequence). The CDR3 sequence is 13 residues long. The CDR3: CASSILVNTEAFF.

Measured by frequency, this clonotype is medium-sized. The V and J genes are TRBV19 and TRBJ2-1; checking the TCRdb D call of TRBD1 is not possible without DNA. Germline V CDR1 and CDR2: LNHDA, SQIVND (reference sequence). The CDR3 runs to 13 residues. The CDR3 sequence is CASSTLMGGMRFF.